This T cell receptor beta chain is drawn from a study of vaccination and CD4 T cells after COVID-19. Oncomine TCR Beta short-read sequencing was applied to DNA from cultured CD4+ T cells. Each CDR3 protein is one row after TCRdb ran MiXCR on the PCR reads. The top ten clones hold around 20% of a sample with fewer than 20,000 distinct CDR3 sequences, more than 45% of them seen once. The germline V gene encodes CDR1 MNHNS and CDR2 SASEGT. The V gene end was trimmed by 4 bases and the J gene end by 4 bases; junction bases not matched to a gene: 7. This CDR3 has 14 amino acids. Within the sample, this clonotype is medium-sized (0.01 to 0.1%). What it binds is unknown. This sample's time point: late sampling 161 to 241 days after vaccination in a few convalescent patients. This sample's treatment: approximately nine-day PBMC culture with coronavirus spike peptide pools or control peptides (ViraFEST assay). Negative selection was the method that isolated CD4+ T cells after ten to eleven days of culture.

Source: CD4+ T cells from blood, cultured in vitro, taken about 7 months after SARS-CoV-2 vaccination. This receptor was identified in a human donor who had recovered from COVID-19. J is TRBJ2-7 and V is TRBV6-1; 7 bases match TRBD1. Here the CDR3 DNA reads TGTGCCAGCAGTGCTCAGGGGGTTGAGTACGAGCAGTACTTC. Translating it yields CASSAQGVEYEQYF.